The 6 T cell receptor beta chains below were found in one sample sequenced in a study of cytomegalovirus exposure and HLA in healthy donors. PCR employed 60 Vbeta and 13 Jbeta primers. This table comes from immunoSEQ multiplex PCR, and its TCRdb copy is limited to in-frame clones, with some not included. The table for this sample gives 74,000 or so clones. Sequenced input: PBMCs. Source of these receptors: an older woman in good health and CMV-seronegative.

The chain is built from TRBV6-5 and TRBJ1-1; 8 nucleotides match TRBD1. The junction had 6 bases not matched to a gene; V was cut back by 2 bases and J by 1 base. CDR3 length: 16 amino acids. In germline, CDR1 is MNHEY, CDR2 SVGAGI. Here the CDR3 DNA reads TGTGCCAGCAGTTACATCAGGGGGCTAAGGAACACTGAAGCTTTCTTT. Residues: CASSYIRGLRNTEAFF.

The chain uses TRBV28 and TRBJ2-7, with D possibly matching TRBD2 (5 bases). Trimming removed 3 bases from V and 4 bases from J, with 13 bases in between. CDR3 length equals 14 residues. Germline V gene sequence: CDR1 MDHEN, CDR2 SYDVKM. The chain's CDR3 is CASSLRGFTYEQYF. Here the CDR3 DNA reads TGTGCCAGCAGTTTGCGCGGGTTTACGTACGAGCAGTACTTC.

The chain couples TRBV10-1 to TRBJ2-5, with D perhaps matching TRBD2 (7 bases). Germline lookup yields CDR1 WNHNN and CDR2 SYGVQD (reference sequence). V was trimmed by 6 bases and J by 4 bases, leaving 27 bases between them. The CDR3 runs 18 residues. The chain's CDR3 is CASRGGPYRGRARETQYF. DNA of the CDR3: TGCGCCAGCAGAGGGGGTCCCTATAGGGGGAGGGCCCGAGAGACCCAGTACTTC.

The chain combines TRBV5-1 with TRBJ2-3; 11 positions match TRBD2. There are 17 residues in the CDR3. V dropped 3 bases and J dropped 4; count of bases not matched to a gene: 10. Germline CDR1 and CDR2: SGHRS and YFSETQ. The CDR3 DNA follows: TGCGCCAGCAGCTCGGGACCGACTAGCGGGAACGCAGATACGCAGTATTTT. Translated, it gives CASSSGPTSGNADTQYF.

J is TRBJ1-2 and V is TRBV28; 9 nucleotides align to TRBD1. V gave up 6 bases and J gave up 6 bases; unmatched junction bases: 5. This CDR3 region has 13 residues. Germline assignment: CDR1 MDHEN and CDR2 SYDVKM. The CDR3 sequence is CASRSGTGNGYTF. DNA for the CDR3: TGTGCCAGCAGATCCGGGACAGGGAATGGCTACACCTTC.

The chain joins TRBV9 to TRBJ2-5; D is unclear. The CDR3 extends over 12 amino acids. V was pared by 4 bases and J by 4 bases, with 8 bases between. Germline lookup yields CDR1 SGDLS and CDR2 YYNGEE. The CDR3 reads CASSPTGETQYF. In DNA form, the CDR3 reads TGTGCCAGCAGCCCCACCGGAGAGACCCAGTACTTC. Full variable domain (outside the CDR3, taken from reference TRBV9 and TRBJ2-5): DSGVTQTPKHLITATGQRVTLRCSPRSGDLSVYWYQQSLDQGLQFLIQYYNGEERAKGNILERFSAQQFPDLHSELNLSSLELGDSALYFCASSPTGETQYFGPGTRLLVL.